These 28 T cell receptor beta chains were sequenced from one sample in a study of blood T cell repertoires in COVID-19. Libraries were prepared by immunoSEQ multiplex PCR; TCRdb keeps only in-frame clonotypes and omits some of them. Among around 220,000 clones, 80% to 90% were seen once, and the ten largest hold 2% to 2.5%. The specimen was peripheral blood. The origin of the receptors is a woman aged 45-60 years with acute or convalescent COVID-19.

This chain uses TRBV11-3 with TRBJ2-5; D gene ambiguous. V shed 2 bases and J shed 0 bases, with 4 bases lying between them. The CDR3 spans 13 residues. Germline V CDR1 and CDR2: SGHNT, YENEEA. Here the CDR3 DNA reads TGTGCCAGCAGCTTATACAACCAAGAGACCCAGTACTTC. Protein: CASSLYNQETQYF.

The V call is TRBV19, the J call TRBJ1-3; the D is unclear. V gave up 11 bases and J gave up 5 bases, with 13 bases separating them. This CDR3 is 12 amino acids long. CDR1 is LNHDA and CDR2 is SQIVND in the germline V gene (reference sequence). In nucleotides, the CDR3 is TGTGCCGCCGGGTCCACTCGAAACACCATATATTTT. It yields the protein CAAGSTRNTIYF.

The chain couples TRBV6-6 to TRBJ1-6; 7 bases align to TRBD1. Germline loops: CDR1 MNHNY, CDR2 SVGAGI (reference sequence). J lost 8 bases, V lost 2 bases, and 6 bases had no gene match. There are 15 residues in the CDR3. The CDR3 protein is CASSYVGRGDSPLHF. In DNA form, the CDR3 reads TGTGCCAGCAGTTACGTCGGCAGGGGGGATTCACCCCTCCACTTT.

The J gene is TRBJ2-5, the V gene TRBV24-1, with D tentatively TRBD2 (5 bases). This CDR3 comprises 15 residues. Trimming took off 0 bases at V and 1 base at J, with 8 bases between the two ends. CDR1 and CDR2 from the germline V gene are KGHDR and SFDVKD. The CDR3 DNA follows: TGTGCCACCAGTGATTTGGCCGCGGGCCAAGAGACCCAGTACTTC. Translation gives CATSDLAAGQETQYF.

The chain is built from TRBV4-3 and TRBJ2-5; TRBD2 matches 7 bases. The V segment lost 0 bases and the J segment 2 bases; nucleotides outside the gene matches: 15. Germline V gives CDR1 LGHNA, CDR2 YSLEER. The CDR3 is 19 residues long. CDR3 DNA sequence: TGCGCCAGCAGCCAAGATCAGTCTATGGGCGGGGGTCCTCAAGAGACCCAGTACTTC. Translation: CASSQDQSMGGGPQETQYF.

The V and J genes are TRBV6-5 and TRBJ1-1, with 7 bases matching TRBD1. Trimming at V came to 0 bases and at J to 10 bases, leaving 8 bases not matched to a gene. The germline V gene has CDR1 MNHEY and CDR2 SVGAGI. The CDR3 length is 14 residues. The CDR3, as DNA: TGTGCCAGCAGTTACTCGAATATGCACAGGGGAGCTTTCTTT. This encodes CASSYSNMHRGAFF.

This chain joins TRBV24-1 and TRBJ1-5, with 8 bases lining up with TRBD1. The ends lost 5 bases at V and 2 bases at J; junction bases unmatched: 13. The CDR3 is made up of 18 amino acids. The germline CDR1 and CDR2 sequences are KGHDR and SFDVKD. The CDR3 reads CATSAQPRTGWGNQPQHF. In DNA form, the CDR3 reads TGTGCCACCAGTGCCCAGCCGCGGACAGGGTGGGGCAATCAGCCCCAGCATTTT.

The chain is built from TRBV3-1 (or the pseudogene TRBV3-2) and TRBJ2-2; tentatively, D is TRBD2 (5 bases). V shed 0 bases and J shed 0 bases, with 20 bases lying between them. CDR1 is LGHDT, CDR2 YNNKEL, per germline (reference sequence). The CDR3 is 20 residues long. The CDR3: CASSQDPPSDRRPNTGELFF. CDR3 sequence (DNA): TGTGCCAGCAGCCAAGATCCTCCCTCGGACCGGAGGCCGAACACCGGGGAGCTGTTTTTT.

This sequence joins TRBV5-3 and TRBJ2-2; 10 positions match TRBD1. TRBV5-3 is an open reading frame, and its role is uncertain. Trimming took 2 bases from V and 5 from J; bases not matched to a gene: 3. This CDR3 has 15 amino acids. CDR3 region: CARSFRDRGTGELFF. CDR3 bases: TGTGCCAGAAGCTTCCGGGACAGGGGAACCGGGGAGCTGTTTTTT.

The chain carries TRBV4-1 and TRBJ1-4; 8 positions agree with TRBD1. This CDR3 comprises 15 residues. After removal of 1 base from V and 7 bases from J, the junction contained 5 bases not matched to a gene. Germline CDR1 reads MGHRA; CDR2 reads YSYEKL. DNA of the CDR3: TGCGCCAGCAGCCAAGTCAGGGGGCAGGGTGAAAAACTGTTTTTT. As protein: CASSQVRGQGEKLFF.

V usage is TRBV20-1 and J usage is TRBJ1-1; D is perhaps TRBD1 (6 bases). V lost 5 bases to trimming and J lost 10 bases, with 11 bases between them. The CDR3 runs to 10 residues. The germline V gene has CDR1 DFQATT and CDR2 SNEGSKA (reference sequence). The CDR3 here is CSAYRVGAFF. CDR3 DNA: TGCAGTGCTTACAGGGTCGGAGCTTTCTTT.

The chain joins TRBV2 to TRBJ1-6; unclear D gene. The V and J ends lost 6 bases and 5 bases respectively, with 5 bases between them. Looked up from germline, CDR1 is SNHLY and CDR2 is FYNNEI. The CDR3 is 12 amino acids. CDR3 DNA sequence: TGTGCCAGCAGATCCGATAATTCACCCCTCCACTTT. Translation: CASRSDNSPLHF.

The chain joins TRBV10-3 to TRBJ2-3; 12 nucleotides line up with TRBD2. The CDR3 runs 17 residues. V dropped 0 bases and J dropped 2; count of bases not matched to a gene: 3. The germline V gene has CDR1 ENHRY and CDR2 SYGVKD. The CDR3 DNA sequence: TGTGCCATCAGTGAGTCAGGACTAGCGGGACCCACAGATACGCAGTATTTT. This sequence encodes CAISESGLAGPTDTQYF.

This chain uses TRBV21-1 with TRBJ2-5; TRBD2, the D gene given by the table, was not confirmed from the DNA. TRBV21-1 is annotated as a pseudogene. The CDR3 length is 11 residues. The CDR3 loop reads CASSGEETQYF. CDR3 sequence (DNA): TGTGCCAGCAGCGGAGAAGAGACCCAGTACTTC.

The V gene is TRBV19, the J gene TRBJ2-5; D may be TRBD2 (6 bases). V was clipped by 6 bases and J by 5 bases, with 16 bases between them. The germline V gene has CDR1 LNHDA and CDR2 SQIVND (reference sequence). The CDR3 has 14 residues. The CDR3 loop is CASSPRGSGETQYF. The CDR3 DNA reads as TGTGCCAGTAGCCCTCGGGGGTCGGGGGAGACCCAGTACTTC. The complete variable domain, with remaining parts taken from reference TRBV19 and TRBJ2-5, reads DGGITQSPKYLFRKEGQNVTLSCEQNLNHDAMYWYRQDPGQGLRLIYYSQIVNDFQKGDIAEGYSVSREKKESFPLTVTSAQKNPTAFYLCASSPRGSGETQYFGPGTRLLVL.

This chain connects TRBV7-2 to TRBJ2-7; perhaps TRBD2 as D (6 bases). CDR1 and CDR2 (germline): SGHTA, FQGNSA. This CDR3 has 15 residues. The V end was cut by 5 bases, the J end by 3 bases, with 17 bases between. The chain's CDR3 is CASSLGWSSVYEQYF. The CDR3 DNA reads as TGTGCCAGCAGCCTCGGTTGGTCTAGCGTCTACGAGCAGTACTTC. Combining the CDR3 with reference TRBV7-2 and TRBJ2-7 gives the whole variable domain GAGVSQSPSNKVTEKGKDVELRCDPISGHTALYWYRQSLGQGLEFLIYFQGNSAPDKSGLPSDRFSAERTGGSVSTLTIQRTQQEDSAVYLCASSLGWSSVYEQYFGPGTRLTVT.

In this sample, this clone turned up once. The chain joins TRBV4-3 to TRBJ2-7; 8 nucleotides match TRBD2. Germline trimming cut 2 bases from V and 3 bases from J; bases unmatched to any gene: 12. The CDR3 is 17 amino acids. Germline V gene data show CDR1 as LGHNA and CDR2 as YSLEER. The CDR3 region has the DNA TGCGCCAGCAGCCAATACCCCGGGACTAGTGAATACTACGAGCAGTACTTC. Translated: CASSQYPGTSEYYEQYF.

V is TRBV7-2 and J is TRBJ2-1, with a tentative D call TRBD2 (5 bases). V lost 4 bases and J 2 bases, leaving 12 bases between the germline ends. The CDR3 spans 15 residues. The germline V gene has CDR1 SGHTA and CDR2 FQGNSA. This CDR3 reads CASSSHGRAYNEQFF. The DNA for the CDR3 is TGTGCCAGCAGCTCCCACGGGCGGGCCTACAATGAGCAGTTCTTC.

This clone was found a few times. The chain employs TRBV11-3 and TRBJ2-3, with 11 bases that match TRBD2. CDR1 is SGHNT and CDR2 is YENEEA in the germline V gene. This CDR3 has 17 residues. V was clipped by 4 bases and J by 6 bases; unmatched bases: 12. The CDR3 sequence is CASSSRRLAGGEDTQYF. The CDR3 DNA follows: TGTGCCAGCAGCTCTCGGCGGCTAGCGGGGGGAGAGGATACGCAGTATTTT.

This chain joins TRBV2 and TRBJ2-3, with 9 positions matching TRBD1. Germline V gives CDR1 SNHLY, CDR2 FYNNEI. The CDR3 extends over 15 amino acids. V was clipped by 6 bases and J by 3 bases; unmatched bases: 7. CDR3 nucleotides: TGTGCCAGCAGGGTACAGGGGGCGCTTACAGATACGCAGTATTTT. Residues: CASRVQGALTDTQYF.

This clone was detected once. It may be a read error: a sequence one base away is much more abundant. The CDR3 here is CASSPGTSGNNEQFF. Written as DNA, the CDR3 is TGTGCCAGCAGTCCCGGGACTAGCGGAAACAATGAGCAGTTCTTC. This chain connects TRBV5-8 to TRBJ2-1, with 11 nucleotides matching TRBD2. This CDR3 comprises 15 residues. Germline values: CDR1 SGHTS, CDR2 YDEGEE. V dropped 5 bases and J dropped 5; count of bases not matched to a gene: 6.

The V call is TRBV21-1, the J call TRBJ1-1; the table calls TRBD1, which could not be checked here. TRBV21-1 is described as a pseudogene. The length of the CDR3 is 16 residues. Written as DNA, the CDR3 is TGTGCCAGCAGCGAAAGGGACAGGACCTTGAACACTGAAGCTTTCTTT. Translated: CASSERDRTLNTEAFF.

A word on this clone: Mismatch with germline at one junction end may stem from a read error. The chain employs TRBV11-2 and TRBJ2-7, with D tentatively TRBD2 (6 bases). Germline assignment: CDR1 SGHAT and CDR2 FQNNGV. The length of the CDR3 is 14 residues. The CDR3 DNA sequence: TGTGCCAGCAGCTTTTCCGGGACTTCCTCCGAGCAGTACTTC. Translated, it gives CASSFSGTSSEQYF.

The gene calls are TRBV24-1 and TRBJ2-3; TRBD1 matches at 9 bases. The trim removed 7 bases at V and 4 bases at J, leaving 14 bases unmatched. The CDR3 has 17 residues. CDR1 is KGHDR, CDR2 SFDVKD, per germline. The CDR3 nucleotides are TGTGCCACCAGATCGGGTTTAGGACAGGGGATCCCAGATACGCAGTATTTT. Its protein is CATRSGLGQGIPDTQYF.

J is TRBJ1-1 and V is TRBV4-3, with unresolved D. Trimming shortened V by 0 bases and J by 4 bases, and 12 bases separated the two germline ends. The CDR3 totals 15 residues. Germline assignment: CDR1 LGHNA and CDR2 YSLEER. The CDR3 DNA reads TGCGCCAGCAGCCAAGATATGAAGGGAGTCACTGAAGCTTTCTTT. Its protein product is CASSQDMKGVTEAFF.

The rearrangement joins TRBV5-6 to TRBJ2-5, with TRBD1 matching 7 bases. J was trimmed by 5 bases and V by 2 bases; bases with no gene match: 9. Per germline, CDR1 SGHDT and CDR2 YYEEEE. The CDR3 covers 15 residues. CDR3 bases: TGTGCCAGCAGCTTATACAGGGGCAGTGGGGAGACCCAGTACTTC. Residues: CASSLYRGSGETQYF.

This sequence joins TRBV6-5 and TRBJ1-5, with D perhaps matching TRBD1 (6 bases). V lost 3 bases, J lost 2 bases, and 11 bases lay in between. The CDR3 is 15 residues long. The germline gives CDR1 MNHEY, CDR2 SVGAGI. CDR3 in amino acids: CASSYMGAGNQPQHF. CDR3 DNA sequence: TGTGCCAGCAGTTATATGGGGGCTGGCAATCAGCCCCAGCATTTT.

This rearrangement joins TRBV19 to TRBJ1-4; 7 bases line up with TRBD1. V lost 2 bases and J lost 2; bases outside the gene matches: 11. Germline V gives CDR1 LNHDA, CDR2 SQIVND (reference sequence). This CDR3 spans 18 amino acids. The CDR3 nucleotides are TGTGCCAGTAGTATAAGTCGAGTCCTGACAGGGACTAATGAAAAACTGTTTTTT. Its protein is CASSISRVLTGTNEKLFF. Full variable domain (rest looked up from reference TRBV19 and TRBJ1-4): DGGITQSPKYLFRKEGQNVTLSCEQNLNHDAMYWYRQDPGQGLRLIYYSQIVNDFQKGDIAEGYSVSREKKESFPLTVTSAQKNPTAFYLCASSISRVLTGTNEKLFFGSGTQLSVL.